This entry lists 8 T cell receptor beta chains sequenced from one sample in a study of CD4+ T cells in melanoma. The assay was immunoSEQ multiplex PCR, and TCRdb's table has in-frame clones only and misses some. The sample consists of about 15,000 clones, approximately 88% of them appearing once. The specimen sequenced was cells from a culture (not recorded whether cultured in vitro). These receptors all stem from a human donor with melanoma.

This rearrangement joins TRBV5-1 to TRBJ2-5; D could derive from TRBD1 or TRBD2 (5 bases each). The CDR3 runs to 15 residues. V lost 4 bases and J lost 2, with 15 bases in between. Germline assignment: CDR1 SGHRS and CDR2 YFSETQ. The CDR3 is CASSGNTGGQETQYF. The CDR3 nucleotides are TGCGCCAGCAGCGGAAATACAGGAGGTCAAGAGACCCAGTACTTC.

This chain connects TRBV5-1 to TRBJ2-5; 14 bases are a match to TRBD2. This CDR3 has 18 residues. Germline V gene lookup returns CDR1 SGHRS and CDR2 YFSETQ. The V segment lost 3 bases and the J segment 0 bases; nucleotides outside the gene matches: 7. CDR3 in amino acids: CASSSWTSGGYNQETQYF. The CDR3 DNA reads TGCGCCAGCAGCTCGTGGACTAGCGGGGGGTATAACCAAGAGACCCAGTACTTC.

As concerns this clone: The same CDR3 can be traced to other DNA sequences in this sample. The CDR3 region has the DNA TGTGCCATCAGTGGGGGGACAGGGAATTATGGCTACACCTTC. Its translation is CAISGGTGNYGYTF. The V gene is TRBV10-3, the J gene TRBJ1-2; 9 nucleotides match TRBD1. CDR3 length: 14 residues. CDR1 and CDR2 (germline): ENHRY, SYGVKD. V lost 4 bases and J lost 5; bases outside the gene matches: 5.

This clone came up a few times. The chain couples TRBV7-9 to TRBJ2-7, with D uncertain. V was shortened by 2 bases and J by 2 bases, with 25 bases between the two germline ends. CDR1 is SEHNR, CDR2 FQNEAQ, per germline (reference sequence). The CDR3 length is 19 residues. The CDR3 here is CASSLMGGLRRPNTYEQYF. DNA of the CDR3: TGTGCCAGCAGCTTAATGGGTGGGCTCCGGAGACCGAATACCTACGAGCAGTACTTC.

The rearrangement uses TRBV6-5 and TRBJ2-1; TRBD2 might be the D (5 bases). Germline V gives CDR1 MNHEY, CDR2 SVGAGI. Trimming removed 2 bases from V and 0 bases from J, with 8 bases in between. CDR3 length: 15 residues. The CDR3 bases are TGTGCCAGCAGTTACCGGGGTACCTCCTACAATGAGCAGTTCTTC. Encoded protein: CASSYRGTSYNEQFF.

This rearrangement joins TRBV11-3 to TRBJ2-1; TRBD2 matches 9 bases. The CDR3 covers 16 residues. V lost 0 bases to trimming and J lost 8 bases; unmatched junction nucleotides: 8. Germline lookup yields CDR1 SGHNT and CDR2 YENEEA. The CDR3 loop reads CASSLDGRGGLDEQFF. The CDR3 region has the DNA TGTGCCAGCAGCTTAGACGGGCGGGGGGGCCTTGATGAGCAGTTCTTC.

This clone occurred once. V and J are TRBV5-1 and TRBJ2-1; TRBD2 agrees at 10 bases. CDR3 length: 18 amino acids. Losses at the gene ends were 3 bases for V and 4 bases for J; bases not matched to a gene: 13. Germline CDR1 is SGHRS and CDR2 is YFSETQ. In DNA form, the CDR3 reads TGCGCCAGCAGCTCAACCTGGTCTAGCGGGGGTTCTTACAATGAGCAGTTCTTC. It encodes CASSSTWSSGGSYNEQFF.

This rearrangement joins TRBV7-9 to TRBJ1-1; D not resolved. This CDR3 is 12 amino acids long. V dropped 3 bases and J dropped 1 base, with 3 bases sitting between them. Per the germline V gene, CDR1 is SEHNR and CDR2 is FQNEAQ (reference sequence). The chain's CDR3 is CASSFSNTEAFF. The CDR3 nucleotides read TGTGCCAGCAGCTTTTCGAACACTGAAGCTTTCTTT.